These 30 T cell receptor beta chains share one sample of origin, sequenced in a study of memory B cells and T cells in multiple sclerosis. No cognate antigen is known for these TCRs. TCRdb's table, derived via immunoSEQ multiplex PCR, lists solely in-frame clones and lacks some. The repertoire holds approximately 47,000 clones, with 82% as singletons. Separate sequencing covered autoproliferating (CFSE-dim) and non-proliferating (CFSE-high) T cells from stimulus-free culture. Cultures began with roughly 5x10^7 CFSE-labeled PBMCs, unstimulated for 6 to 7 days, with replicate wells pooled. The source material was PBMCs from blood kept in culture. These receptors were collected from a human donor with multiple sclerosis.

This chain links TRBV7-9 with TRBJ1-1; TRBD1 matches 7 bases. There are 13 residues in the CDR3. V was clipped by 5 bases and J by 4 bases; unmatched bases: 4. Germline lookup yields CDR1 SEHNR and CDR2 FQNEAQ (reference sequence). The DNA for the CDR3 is TGTGCCAGCAGCCGATCAGGGGGCACTGAAGCTTTCTTT. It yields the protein CASSRSGGTEAFF.

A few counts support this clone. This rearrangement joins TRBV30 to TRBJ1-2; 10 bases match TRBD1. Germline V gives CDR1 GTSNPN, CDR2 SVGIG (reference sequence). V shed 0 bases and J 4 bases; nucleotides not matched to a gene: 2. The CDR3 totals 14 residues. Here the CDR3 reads CAWSVGQGIYGYTF. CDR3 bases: TGTGCCTGGAGTGTGGGACAGGGGATCTATGGCTACACCTTC. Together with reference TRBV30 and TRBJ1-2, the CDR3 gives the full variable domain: SQTIHQWPATLVQPVGSPLSLECTVEGTSNPNLYWYRQAAGRGLQLLFYSVGIGQISSEVPQNLSASRPQDRQFILSSKKLLLSDSGFYLCAWSVGQGIYGYTFGSGTRLTVV.

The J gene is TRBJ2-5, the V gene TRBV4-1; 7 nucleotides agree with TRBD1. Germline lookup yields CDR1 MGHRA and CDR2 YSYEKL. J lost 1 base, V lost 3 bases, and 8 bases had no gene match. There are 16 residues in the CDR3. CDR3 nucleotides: TGCGCCAGCAGCCAGCGTTCGGGACAGCTCCAAGAGACCCAGTACTTC. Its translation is CASSQRSGQLQETQYF.

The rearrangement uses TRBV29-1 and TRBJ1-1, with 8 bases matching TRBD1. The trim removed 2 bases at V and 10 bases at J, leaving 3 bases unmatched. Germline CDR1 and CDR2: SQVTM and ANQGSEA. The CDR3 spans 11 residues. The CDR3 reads CSVEIDRGAFF. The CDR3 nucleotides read TGCAGCGTTGAAATCGACAGGGGAGCTTTCTTT.

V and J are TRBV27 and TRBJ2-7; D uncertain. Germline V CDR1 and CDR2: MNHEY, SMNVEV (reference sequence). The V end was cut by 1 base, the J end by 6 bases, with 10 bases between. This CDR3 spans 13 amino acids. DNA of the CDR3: TGTGCCAGCAGTTTATTCGCCTCGAGCGAGCAGTACTTC. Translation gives CASSLFASSEQYF.

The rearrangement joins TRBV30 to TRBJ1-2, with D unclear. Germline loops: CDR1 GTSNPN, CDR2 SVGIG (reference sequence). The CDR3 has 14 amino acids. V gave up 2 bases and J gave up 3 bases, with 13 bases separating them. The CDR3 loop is CAWSPTASHYGYTF. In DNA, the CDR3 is TGTGCCTGGAGTCCCACGGCCAGCCACTATGGCTACACCTTC.

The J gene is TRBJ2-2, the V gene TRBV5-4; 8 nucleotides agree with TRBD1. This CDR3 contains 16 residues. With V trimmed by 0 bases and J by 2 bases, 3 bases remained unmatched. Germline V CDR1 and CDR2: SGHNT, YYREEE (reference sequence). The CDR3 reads CASSLGGQGNTGELFF. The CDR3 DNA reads TGTGCCAGCAGCTTGGGAGGACAGGGAAACACCGGGGAGCTGTTTTTT.

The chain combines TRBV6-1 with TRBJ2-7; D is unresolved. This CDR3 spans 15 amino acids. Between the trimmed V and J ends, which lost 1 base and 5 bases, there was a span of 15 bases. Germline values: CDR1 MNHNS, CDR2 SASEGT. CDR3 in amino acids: CASSEVGQDGHEQYF. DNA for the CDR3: TGTGCCAGCAGTGAAGTCGGGCAGGACGGCCACGAGCAGTACTTC.

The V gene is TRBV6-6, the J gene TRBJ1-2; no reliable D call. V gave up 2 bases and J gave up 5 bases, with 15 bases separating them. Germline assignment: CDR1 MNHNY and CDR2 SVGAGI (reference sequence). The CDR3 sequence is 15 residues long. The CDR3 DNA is TGTGCCAGCAGTTACGGGCACCCTTCGTCGTATGGCTACACCTTC. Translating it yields CASSYGHPSSYGYTF.

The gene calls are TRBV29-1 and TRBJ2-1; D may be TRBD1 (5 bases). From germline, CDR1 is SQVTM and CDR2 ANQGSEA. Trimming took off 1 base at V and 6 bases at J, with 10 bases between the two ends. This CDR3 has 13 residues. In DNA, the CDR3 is TGCAGCGTTGAAGGGACAATTTCCAATGAGCAGTTCTTC. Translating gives CSVEGTISNEQFF.

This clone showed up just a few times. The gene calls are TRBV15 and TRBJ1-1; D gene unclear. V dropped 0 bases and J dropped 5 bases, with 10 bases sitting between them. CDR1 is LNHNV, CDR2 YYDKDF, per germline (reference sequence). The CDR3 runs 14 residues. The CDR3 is CATSRDQEWTEAFF. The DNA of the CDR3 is TGTGCCACCAGCAGAGATCAGGAGTGGACTGAAGCTTTCTTT.

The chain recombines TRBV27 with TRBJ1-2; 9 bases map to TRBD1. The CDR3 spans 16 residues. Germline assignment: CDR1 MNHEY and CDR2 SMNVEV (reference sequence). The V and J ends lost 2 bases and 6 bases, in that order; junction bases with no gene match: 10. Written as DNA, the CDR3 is TGTGCCAGCAGTTTACGTCCGGGACAGGGAAGCGATGGCTACACCTTC. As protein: CASSLRPGQGSDGYTF.

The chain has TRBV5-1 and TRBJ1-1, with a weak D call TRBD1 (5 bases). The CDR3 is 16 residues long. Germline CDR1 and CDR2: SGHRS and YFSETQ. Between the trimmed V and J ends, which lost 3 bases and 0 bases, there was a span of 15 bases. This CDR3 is CASSYYRQTMNTEAFF. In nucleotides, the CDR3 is TGCGCCAGCAGCTACTATAGACAGACCATGAACACTGAAGCTTTCTTT.

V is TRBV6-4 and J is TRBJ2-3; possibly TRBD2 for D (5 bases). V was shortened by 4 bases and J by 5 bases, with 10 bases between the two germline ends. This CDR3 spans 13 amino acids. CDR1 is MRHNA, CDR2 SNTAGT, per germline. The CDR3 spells CASSATGRDTQYF. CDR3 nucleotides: TGTGCCAGCAGTGCCACGGGGAGAGATACGCAGTATTTT.

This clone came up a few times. The CDR3 DNA is TGCGCCAGCAAGCCTGAGCAAACAGGGGGCGGTGGCTACACCTTC. Amino acid sequence: CASKPEQTGGGGYTF. The chain recombines TRBV10-2 with TRBJ1-2; TRBD1 matches 9 bases. The V segment lost 7 bases and the J segment 7 bases; nucleotides outside the gene matches: 13. The CDR3 is made up of 15 amino acids. The germline CDR1 and CDR2 sequences are WSHSY and SAAADI.

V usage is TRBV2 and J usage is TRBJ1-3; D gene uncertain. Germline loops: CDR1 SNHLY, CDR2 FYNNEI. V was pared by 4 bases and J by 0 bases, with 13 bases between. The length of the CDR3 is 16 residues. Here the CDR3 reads CASSAGRASSGNTIYF. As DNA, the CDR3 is TGTGCCAGCAGTGCCGGGCGGGCGAGCTCTGGAAACACCATATATTTT.

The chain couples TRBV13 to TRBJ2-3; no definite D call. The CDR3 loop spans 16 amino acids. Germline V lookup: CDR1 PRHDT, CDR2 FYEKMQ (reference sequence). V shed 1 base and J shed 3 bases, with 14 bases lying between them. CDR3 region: CASSLDLQSMTDTQYF. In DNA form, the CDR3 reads TGTGCCAGCAGCTTAGACTTACAGAGCATGACAGATACGCAGTATTTT.

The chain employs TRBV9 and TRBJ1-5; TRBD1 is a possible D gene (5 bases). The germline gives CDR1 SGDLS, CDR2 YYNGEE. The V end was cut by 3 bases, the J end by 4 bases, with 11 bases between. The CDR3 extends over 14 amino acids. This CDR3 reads CASSGGLGNQPQHF. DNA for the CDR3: TGTGCCAGCAGCGGGGGCCTGGGGAATCAGCCCCAGCATTTT.

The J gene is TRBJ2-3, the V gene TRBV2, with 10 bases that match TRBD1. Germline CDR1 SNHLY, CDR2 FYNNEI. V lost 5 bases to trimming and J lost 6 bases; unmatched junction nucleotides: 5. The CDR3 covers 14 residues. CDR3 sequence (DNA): TGTGCCAGCAGTCAGACAGGGGGCGTGGATACGCAGTATTTT. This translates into CASSQTGGVDTQYF.

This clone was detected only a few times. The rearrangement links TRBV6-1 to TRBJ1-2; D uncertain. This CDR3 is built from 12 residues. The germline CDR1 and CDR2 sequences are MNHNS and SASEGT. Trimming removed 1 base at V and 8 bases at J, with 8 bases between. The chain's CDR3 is CASSEGRRGYTF. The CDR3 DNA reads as TGTGCCAGCAGTGAAGGACGTAGGGGCTACACCTTC.

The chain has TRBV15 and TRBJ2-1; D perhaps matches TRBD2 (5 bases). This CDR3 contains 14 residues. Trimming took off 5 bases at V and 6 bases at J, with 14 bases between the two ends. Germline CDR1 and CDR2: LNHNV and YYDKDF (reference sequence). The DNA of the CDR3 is TGTGCCACCAGCGCCTTCGGGATCCTCAATGAGCAGTTCTTC. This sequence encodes CATSAFGILNEQFF.

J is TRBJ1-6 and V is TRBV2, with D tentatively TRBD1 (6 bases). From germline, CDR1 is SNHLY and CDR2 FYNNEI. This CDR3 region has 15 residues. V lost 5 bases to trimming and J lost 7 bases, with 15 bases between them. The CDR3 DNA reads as TGTGCCAGCAGTCAGATACAGGGTTCAAATTCACCCCTCCACTTT. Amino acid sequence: CASSQIQGSNSPLHF.

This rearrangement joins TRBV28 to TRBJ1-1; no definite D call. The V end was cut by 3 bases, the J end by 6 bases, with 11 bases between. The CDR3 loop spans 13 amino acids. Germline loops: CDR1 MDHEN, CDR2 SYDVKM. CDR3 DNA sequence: TGTGCCAGCAGTTTTAGAGGGCTCGCTGAAGCTTTCTTT. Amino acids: CASSFRGLAEAFF.

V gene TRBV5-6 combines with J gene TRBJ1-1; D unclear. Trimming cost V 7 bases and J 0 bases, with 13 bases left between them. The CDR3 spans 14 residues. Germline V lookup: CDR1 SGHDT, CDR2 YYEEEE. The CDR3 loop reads CASRSGGLNTEAFF. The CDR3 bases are TGTGCCAGCCGCTCAGGCGGCTTGAACACTGAAGCTTTCTTT.

The DNA for the CDR3 is TGTGCCAGCAGCCGCCCGGTGGGGGTAGGGCAAGAGACCCAGTACTTC. Residues: CASSRPVGVGQETQYF. This chain connects TRBV7-9 to TRBJ2-5; D possibly matches TRBD1 or TRBD2 (5 bases each). Germline loops: CDR1 SEHNR, CDR2 FQNEAQ (reference sequence). The CDR3 spans 16 residues. V was clipped by 5 bases and J by 2 bases, with 18 bases between them. Variable domain in full (rest from reference TRBV7-9 and TRBJ2-5): DTGVSQNPRHKITKRGQNVTFRCDPISEHNRLYWYRQTLGQGPEFLTYFQNEAQLEKSRLLSDRFSAERPKGSFSTLEIQRTEQGDSAMYLCASSRPVGVGQETQYFGPGTRLLVL.

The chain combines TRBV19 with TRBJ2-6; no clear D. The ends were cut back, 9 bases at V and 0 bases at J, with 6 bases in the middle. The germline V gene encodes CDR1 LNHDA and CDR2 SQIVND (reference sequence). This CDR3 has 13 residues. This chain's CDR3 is CASSFSGANVLTF. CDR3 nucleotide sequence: TGTGCCAGCTCGTTCTCTGGGGCCAACGTCCTGACTTTC.

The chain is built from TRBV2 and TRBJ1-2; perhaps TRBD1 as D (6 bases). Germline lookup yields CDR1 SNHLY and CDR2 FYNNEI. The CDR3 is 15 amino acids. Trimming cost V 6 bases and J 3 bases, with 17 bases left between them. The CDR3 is CASRRNRELHYGYTF. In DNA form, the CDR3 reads TGTGCCAGCAGAAGGAACAGGGAATTACACTATGGCTACACCTTC.

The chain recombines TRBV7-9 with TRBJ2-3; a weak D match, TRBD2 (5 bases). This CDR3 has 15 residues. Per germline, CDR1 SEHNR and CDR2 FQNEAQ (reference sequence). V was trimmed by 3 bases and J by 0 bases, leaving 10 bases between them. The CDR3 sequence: CASSFPGSSTDTQYF. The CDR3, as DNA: TGTGCCAGCAGCTTTCCGGGGAGTAGCACAGATACGCAGTATTTT.

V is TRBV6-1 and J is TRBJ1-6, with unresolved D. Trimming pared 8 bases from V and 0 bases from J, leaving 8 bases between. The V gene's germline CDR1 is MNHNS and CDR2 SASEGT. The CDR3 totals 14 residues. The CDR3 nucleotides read TGTGCCAGCGGAGGGCGCTCCTATAATTCACCCCTCCACTTT. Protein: CASGGRSYNSPLHF.

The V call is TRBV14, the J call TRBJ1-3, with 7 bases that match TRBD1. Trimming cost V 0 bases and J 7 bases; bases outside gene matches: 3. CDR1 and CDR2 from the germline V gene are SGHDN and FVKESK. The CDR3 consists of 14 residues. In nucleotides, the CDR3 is TGTGCCAGCAGCCAAGATTCGACAGGGAACACCATATATTTT. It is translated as CASSQDSTGNTIYF.